This TCR beta chain was found in a study of regulatory T cells in long-lasting Graves disease. Findings and caveats of the study: Public clonotype sharing was higher in persistent than newly diagnosed patients.

As for time point: persistent/refractory GD, antithyroid drugs over 5 years with positive TRAb. Isolated PBMC RNA provided the starting material for the TCR library. As for this clonotype: Its antigen is undetermined.

Trimming left V 6 bases short and J 6 bases short, with 17 bases between. Germline-derived CDR1 and CDR2 are MNHEY and SVGEGT. The CDR3 loop spans 14 amino acids. TCR beta libraries were built with iRepertoire HTBI primers and Arm-PCR of CDR3 regions. TCRdb re-called the multiplex PCR reads through MiXCR, storing one row per CDR3 protein. This sample has about 300,000 distinct CDR3 sequences, with roughly a fifth found just once. Material: peripheral blood mononuclear cells (PBMCs), obtained when the disease was refractory, from a patient treated with antithyroid drugs. The TCR comes from a female donor with Graves disease. This sequence joins TRBV6-2 or TRBV6-3 and TRBJ1-2; TRBD1 is a possible D gene (6 bases). The CDR3 DNA reads TGTGCCAGCAGCGCTGACAGGAGGGTCGATGGCTACACCTTC. Its translation: CASSADRRVDGYTF.